This TCR beta chain was obtained from a study of cytomegalovirus exposure and HLA in healthy donors. Primers included in the PCR were 60 Vbeta and 13 Jbeta primers. Clones were read by immunoSEQ multiplex PCR, and TCRdb kept only the in-frame ones, dropping some. The table includes roughly 170,000 clones, 80% to 90% detected once. V lost 0 bases, J lost 9 bases, and 5 bases stayed unmatched. The V gene's germline CDR1 is SGHKS and CDR2 YYEKEE (reference sequence). The CDR3 covers 13 residues. Specimen: PBMCs. The TCR originated in a girl aged 2-10 years in good health and CMV-seropositive. V and J are TRBV5-5 and TRBJ1-1; 7 positions agree with TRBD1. CDR3 nucleotide sequence: TGTGCCAGCAGCTTGGCAGGGGACAGTCAAGCTTTCTTT. Its protein product is CASSLAGDSQAFF.